This is a list of T cell receptor beta chains from one sample in a study of T cell changes during pregnancy in multiple sclerosis. Sequencing was performed with immunoSEQ multiplex PCR; in TCRdb, only in-frame clones are kept and a portion is missing. The sample has 33,000 or so clones; about 92% are singletons. Sequences were derived from CD4+ T cells from peripheral blood mononuclear cells, sampled in the third trimester of pregnancy. The receptors here all came from a female donor in good health, enrolled as a control in a pregnancy study. CDR3s include the opening cysteine and the closing phenylalanine or tryptophan. Each record gives: J gene, D gene, V gene, clone size, CDR3 DNA, CDR3 protein. D genes are given only for firm matches. Rows give clone size only sometimes, using once, few, many, or a class for an expanded clone.

>TRBJ2-7|-|TRBV7-2|-
TGTGCCAGCAGCTTACGTTCCTACGAGCAGTACTTC
CASSLRSYEQYF
>TRBJ1-1|TRBD1|TRBV6-1|-
TGTGCCAGCAGTAAACCGGGACAGCAGAACACTGAAGCTTTCTTT
CASSKPGQQNTEAFF
>TRBJ2-3|-|TRBV4-3|-
TGCGCCAGCAGCCAATTGTCTACAGATACGCAGTATTTT
CASSQLSTDTQYF
>TRBJ1-5|-|TRBV2|-
TGTGCCAGCAGCGTGCGCCGGGGAAATCAGCCCCAGCATTTT
CASSVRRGNQPQHF
>TRBJ2-5|-|TRBV6-5|-
TGTGCCAGCAATCTCCGGGGATTTCAAGAGACCCAGTACTTC
CASNLRGFQETQYF
>TRBJ1-5|-|TRBV19|once
TGTGCCAGTAGTACCGTTCGACCGGGACAAGATAGCAATCAGCCCCAGCATTTT
CASSTVRPGQDSNQPQHF
>TRBJ2-4|-|TRBV18|-
TGTGCCAGCTCACCCAACAGGGAAAACATTCAGTACTTC
CASSPNRENIQYF
>TRBJ1-1|-|TRBV30|few
TGTGCCTGGAGTGAAGGGAGTCACACTGAAGCTTTCTTT
CAWSEGSHTEAFF
>TRBJ1-1|-|TRBV5-6|-
TGTGCCAGCAGCCGTCAGGCTGAAGCTTTCTTT
CASSRQAEAFF
>TRBJ1-6|-|TRBV18|-
TGTGCCAGCTCACCTATTAGCTCCTATAATTCACCCCTCCACTTT
CASSPISSYNSPLHF
>TRBJ1-1|-|TRBV7-3|-
TGTGCCAGCAGCTTAAACGTGCCAGACATGAACACTGAAGCTTTCTTT
CASSLNVPDMNTEAFF
>TRBJ2-5|-|TRBV5-4|-
TGTGCCAGCAGTATCGGACTTGGAGAGACCCAGTACTTC
CASSIGLGETQYF
>TRBJ2-7|-|TRBV7-9|-
TGTGCCAGCAGCCGATCAGGGGTATACGAGCAGTACTTC
CASSRSGVYEQYF
>TRBJ1-3|-|TRBV7-2|once
TGTGCCAGCAGCTCCGAGGCGATGGGTGGAAACACCATATATTTT
CASSSEAMGGNTIYF
>TRBJ1-2|-|TRBV6-5|once
TGTGCCAGCAGTCTCCACAGGGACTATGGCTACACCTTC
CASSLHRDYGYTF
>TRBJ2-1|TRBD2|TRBV12-5|-
TGTGCTAGTGGTTTGGTACTCTTAGCGGGGGGCATCAATGAGCAGTTCTTC
CASGLVLLAGGINEQFF
>TRBJ2-2|-|TRBV6-6|-
TGTGCCAGCAGGACCGGGGGAAACACCGGGGAGCTGTTTTTT
CASRTGGNTGELFF
>TRBJ1-4|-|TRBV13|-
TGTGCCAGCAGACTATGGTCGTCACGGGGGGAAAAACTGTTTTTT
CASRLWSSRGEKLFF
>TRBJ1-5|TRBD1|TRBV6-5|-
TGTGCCAGCAGTTCCAAGACGGGACAGGGCAATCAGCCCCAGCATTTT
CASSSKTGQGNQPQHF
>TRBJ1-5|-|TRBV5-5|-
TGTGCCAGCAGCTTGACCAGGGTGGGGCAGCCCCAGCATTTT
CASSLTRVGQPQHF
>TRBJ2-2|TRBD1|TRBV7-3|-
TGTGCCAGCAGCTTACTGGGACAGTCGGATTCCGGGGAGCTGTTTTTT
CASSLLGQSDSGELFF
>TRBJ1-2|-|TRBV7-2|-
TGTGCCAGCAGCTCCAGGGTTAGTGGCTACACCTTC
CASSSRVSGYTF
>TRBJ1-5|TRBD1|TRBV6-5|once
TGTGCCAGCAGTCCCCGGGACAGGGCTGAACAGCCCCAGCATTTT
CASSPRDRAEQPQHF
>TRBJ1-1|TRBD1|TRBV7-2|-
TGTGCCAGCAGCTTAGTTACAGGGGGGAACACTGAAGCTTTCTTT
CASSLVTGGNTEAFF
>TRBJ1-1|-|TRBV18|-
TGTGCCAGCTCCGAGGGGAACACTGAAGCTTTCTTT
CASSEGNTEAFF
>TRBJ1-6|TRBD1|TRBV2|-
TGTGCCAGCAGCGGGGGACAGCGACTCTCACCCCTCCACTTT
CASSGGQRLSPLHF
>TRBJ2-1|TRBD2|TRBV18|-
TGCGCCAGCTCACCATTAGCGGGGGGCCGGAGTGAGCAGTTCTTC
CASSPLAGGRSEQFF
>TRBJ2-7|TRBD1|TRBV5-6|few
TGTGCCAGCAGCCTGGGACAGGGGGCGCGGGAGCAGTACTTC
CASSLGQGAREQYF
>TRBJ1-4|-|TRBV9|few
TGTGCCAGCAGCCCCCGGACAGAAGGGGAACTGTTTTTT
CASSPRTEGELFF
>TRBJ2-2|-|TRBV6-1|-
TGTGCCAGCATGACTCCCTCCACGAACACCGGGGAGCTGTTTTTT
CASMTPSTNTGELFF
>TRBJ2-5|TRBD1|TRBV7-2|once
TGTGCCAGCAGCCGGGGACAGGGCGGTTCGGAGACCCAGTACTTC
CASSRGQGGSETQYF
>TRBJ2-3|-|TRBV7-3|-
TGTGCCAGCAGTCCGGGACTGAGCACAGATACGCAGTATTTT
CASSPGLSTDTQYF
>TRBJ1-6|TRBD1|TRBV19|-
TGTGCCAGTAGTGCAGCCGGACAGGGCACGACACCCCTCCACTTT
CASSAAGQGTTPLHF
>TRBJ2-5|TRBD2|TRBV7-9|-
TGTGCCAGCAGCCGACGGACTAGCGGTTACCAAGAGACCCAGTACTTC
CASSRRTSGYQETQYF
>TRBJ1-6|TRBD1|TRBV5-4|-
TGTGCCAGCAGCACCCGGACAGGGTCTAATTCACCCCTCCACTTT
CASSTRTGSNSPLHF
>TRBJ1-4|-|TRBV14|few
TGTGCCAGCAGCCAAGGGGGACTTGGTGAAAAACTGTTTTTT
CASSQGGLGEKLFF
>TRBJ2-2|-|TRBV7-2|-
TGTGCCAGCAGCTTACGGACAAACACCGGGGAGCTGTTTTTT
CASSLRTNTGELFF
>TRBJ2-3|-|TRBV28|-
TGTGCCAGCACTTTGGGGGGGGCTAGCACAGATACGCAGTATTTT
CASTLGGASTDTQYF
>TRBJ2-1|-|TRBV5-4|-
TGTGCCAGCAGCGTAGAATACAATGAGCAGTTCTTC
CASSVEYNEQFF
>TRBJ2-1|-|TRBV6-4|-
TGTGCCAGCAGTGACGTCGCAGGCTCCTACAATGAGCAGTTCTTC
CASSDVAGSYNEQFF
>TRBJ1-2|-|TRBV7-2|-
TGTGCCAGCAGCTTAGGTGCCAGTAACTATGGCTACACCTTC
CASSLGASNYGYTF
>TRBJ2-1|-|TRBV5-6|few
TGTGCCAGCAGCAAGGACTACTACAATGAGCAGTTCTTC
CASSKDYYNEQFF
>TRBJ2-5|-|TRBV6-5|once
TGTGCCAGCAGTTCCCACAGGTCGCAAGAGACCCAGTACTTC
CASSSHRSQETQYF
>TRBJ2-2|TRBD2|TRBV9|-
TGTGCCAGCAGCTCCGGGGGGTGGGAGCACGGGGAGCTGTTTTTT
CASSSGGWEHGELFF
>TRBJ1-2|TRBD1|TRBV6-6|-
TGTGCCAGCAGCTCCGGCGGGACAGGGGCGTTTGGCTACACCTTC
CASSSGGTGAFGYTF
>TRBJ1-1|TRBD1|TRBV14|-
TGTGCCAGCAGCCGCACAACAGGGGGTGGCACTGAAGCTTTCTTT
CASSRTTGGGTEAFF
>TRBJ1-2|-|TRBV20-1|-
TGCAGTGCTAGAGATGGGGGCGGCTACACCTTC
CSARDGGGYTF
>TRBJ1-2|-|TRBV7-8|-
TGTGCCAGCAGCTTAACAATTAACTATGGCTACACCTTC
CASSLTINYGYTF
>TRBJ1-2|-|TRBV4-1|-
TGCGCCAGCAGCCAAGACCACAGTAACTATGGCTACACCTTC
CASSQDHSNYGYTF
>TRBJ2-1|TRBD2|TRBV4-3|-
TGCGCCAGCAGCCAAGCGGGGGGGACGCTACCTGAGCAGTTCTTC
CASSQAGGTLPEQFF
>TRBJ1-6|TRBD1|TRBV4-2|once
TGTGCCAGCAGCGTTCACGGGACAGGATCAAGCTCCTATAATTCACCCCTCCACTTT
CASSVHGTGSSSYNSPLHF